One sample yielded the 32 T cell receptor beta chains listed below, sequenced in a study of cytomegalovirus exposure and HLA in healthy donors. Data came from immunoSEQ multiplex PCR; TCRdb stores just in-frame clones and leaves some out. Seen here are more than 85,000 clones, about 92% observed once, and the top ten hold around 2%. Sequencing input: PBMCs. The receptors come from a woman under 30 in good health and CMV-seronegative.

DNA of the CDR3: TGCAGCGCGAGGACTAGCGGGAGGTACGAGCAGTACTTC. It specifies CSARTSGRYEQYF. The genes are TRBV29-1 and TRBJ2-7; 14 bases line up with TRBD2. Germline V lookup: CDR1 SQVTM, CDR2 ANQGSEA. With 7 bases clipped from V and 4 bases from J, the junction kept 3 bases outside the gene matches. The CDR3 totals 13 residues.

The chain links TRBV7-9 to TRBJ2-7; the D is unclear. The V and J ends lost 4 bases and 2 bases respectively, with 6 bases between them. Germline V CDR1 and CDR2: SEHNR, FQNEAQ (reference sequence). The CDR3 runs 12 residues. The CDR3 loop is CASSSTAYEQYF. The CDR3 nucleotides are TGTGCCAGCAGCTCAACGGCCTACGAGCAGTACTTC.

This rearrangement joins TRBV7-9 to TRBJ2-1, with 10 bases aligning to TRBD2. The CDR3 totals 14 residues. The ends lost 4 bases at V and 10 bases at J; junction bases unmatched: 7. The germline gives CDR1 SEHNR, CDR2 FQNEAQ (reference sequence). The CDR3 sequence: CASSSLAGGYEQFF. The CDR3 DNA reads as TGTGCCAGCAGCTCATTAGCGGGAGGATACGAGCAGTTCTTC.

This clone was found once. J is TRBJ2-3 and V is TRBV30, with D possibly TRBD2 on 6 matching bases. Germline lookup yields CDR1 GTSNPN and CDR2 SVGIG (reference sequence). The CDR3 extends over 13 amino acids. V lost 3 bases and J lost 3, with 10 bases in between. Here the CDR3 reads CAWSRDLTDTQYF. The CDR3, as DNA: TGTGCCTGGAGCCGGGACTTAACAGATACGCAGTATTTT.

This clone appeared a single time. The chain links TRBV21-1 to TRBJ2-5; the D call TRBD1 from the table was never checked on the DNA. TRBV21-1 is a documented pseudogene. The CDR3 spans 15 residues. This CDR3 reads CASSKVGDSQETQYF. The CDR3 DNA reads as TGTGCCAGCAGCAAAGTGGGGGACAGTCAAGAGACCCAGTACTTC.

J is TRBJ2-7 and V is TRBV5-6; D may be TRBD2 (5 bases). The germline V and J ends were trimmed by 3 bases and 0 bases, with 13 bases remaining between them. From germline, CDR1 is SGHDT and CDR2 YYEEEE. There are 15 residues in the CDR3. CDR3 nucleotide sequence: TGTGCCAGCAGCTCGCCGGGATTCCTCTCCTACGAGCAGTACTTC. As protein: CASSSPGFLSYEQYF.

The gene calls are TRBV30 and TRBJ1-5, with a possible D match to TRBD1 (5 bases). This CDR3 comprises 16 residues. Germline V gives CDR1 GTSNPN, CDR2 SVGIG (reference sequence). V was pared by 2 bases and J by 0 bases, with 14 bases between. The CDR3 is CAWSRGGTYSNQPQHF. CDR3 DNA: TGTGCCTGGAGTCGGGGGGGTACTTATAGCAATCAGCCCCAGCATTTT.

The genes are TRBV11-2 and TRBJ2-1; TRBD1 aligns across 10 bases. The V and J ends lost 4 bases and 7 bases, in that order; junction bases with no gene match: 1. There are 13 residues in the CDR3. Germline assignment: CDR1 SGHAT and CDR2 FQNNGV. Here the CDR3 DNA reads TGTGCCAGCAGCTGGGGACAGGGGAATGAGCAGTTCTTC. Translating it yields CASSWGQGNEQFF.

The rearrangement links TRBV5-1 to TRBJ2-1; tentative D call: TRBD1 (5 bases). The CDR3 runs to 14 residues. V was cut by 2 bases and J by 6 bases, with 12 bases left in between. CDR1 is SGHRS and CDR2 is YFSETQ in the germline V gene. CDR3 loop: CASSLQDFGNEQFF. Written as DNA, the CDR3 is TGCGCCAGCAGCTTACAGGATTTCGGCAATGAGCAGTTCTTC.

CDR3 in DNA: TGTGCCAGCACCCCCCGGGGGGGGGAGACCCAGTACTTC. Its protein product is CASTPRGGETQYF. The V and J genes are TRBV7-9 and TRBJ2-5; 8 bases fit TRBD2. The V segment lost 7 bases and the J segment 5 bases; nucleotides outside the gene matches: 6. This CDR3 comprises 13 residues. Germline V gene lookup returns CDR1 SEHNR and CDR2 FQNEAQ (reference sequence).

The chain combines TRBV19 with TRBJ2-2; 8 nucleotides agree with TRBD2. Germline-derived CDR1 and CDR2 are LNHDA and SQIVND (reference sequence). Trimming took 8 bases from V and 7 from J; bases not matched to a gene: 3. The CDR3 is made up of 12 amino acids. In nucleotides, the CDR3 is TGTGCCAGTCGGACTAGCTTCGGGGAGCTGTTTTTT. This encodes CASRTSFGELFF.

This sequence joins TRBV18 and TRBJ2-3; weak D call: TRBD1 (6 bases). V lost 3 bases and J 4 bases, leaving 17 bases between the germline ends. The CDR3 contains 16 residues. Germline V gene sequence: CDR1 KGHSH, CDR2 LQKENI. CDR3 region: CASSPGSGRGSDTQYF. As DNA, the CDR3 is TGTGCCAGCTCACCTGGGTCCGGCAGGGGTTCAGATACGCAGTATTTT.

V is TRBV4-1 and J is TRBJ2-1; 9 nucleotides line up with TRBD2. The CDR3 length is 13 residues. CDR1 is MGHRA, CDR2 YSYEKL, per germline. V was pared by 7 bases and J by 4 bases, with 2 bases of the junction left unmatched. Written as DNA, the CDR3 is TGCGCCAGCAACAGCGGGGGGTACAATGAGCAGTTCTTC. Amino acid sequence: CASNSGGYNEQFF.

This chain connects TRBV14 to TRBJ2-1, with 8 bases matching TRBD2. From germline, CDR1 is SGHDN and CDR2 FVKESK. V shed 0 bases, J shed 10 bases, and the junction held 11 bases outside the gene matches. The CDR3 sequence is 16 residues long. Written as DNA, the CDR3 is TGTGCCAGCAGCCAAGATGTCGGCGGGAGGCCCTGGGAGCAGTTCTTC. Amino acids: CASSQDVGGRPWEQFF. Full variable domain (remainder filled in from reference TRBV14 and TRBJ2-1): EAGVTQFPSHSVIEKGQTVTLRCDPISGHDNLYWYRRVMGKEIKFLLHFVKESKQDESGMPNNRFLAERTGGTYSTLKVQPAELEDSGVYFCASSQDVGGRPWEQFFGPGTRLTVL.

This clone appeared once. The chain joins TRBV4-1 to TRBJ2-1; the match to TRBD2 covers 14 bases. Germline-derived CDR1 and CDR2 are MGHRA and YSYEKL. This CDR3 has 15 residues. Germline trimming cut 8 bases from V and 6 bases from J; bases unmatched to any gene: 6. Written as DNA, the CDR3 is TGCGCCAGCTCAATCGGGACTAGCGGGAGCAATGAGCAGTTCTTC. Translated, it gives CASSIGTSGSNEQFF.

The chain recombines TRBV4-1 with TRBJ1-2; D possibly corresponds to TRBD1 (6 bases). CDR1 and CDR2 (germline): MGHRA, YSYEKL. V lost 2 bases to trimming and J lost 2 bases, with 15 bases between them. The CDR3 consists of 16 residues. DNA for the CDR3: TGCGCCAGCAGCCAACCAACCAGGGGCCGCAACTATGGCTACACCTTC. As protein: CASSQPTRGRNYGYTF.

This chain links TRBV11-2 with TRBJ1-5; D is uncertain. From germline, CDR1 is SGHAT and CDR2 FQNNGV. The V and J ends lost 1 base and 3 bases respectively, with 10 bases between them. This CDR3 comprises 15 residues. CDR3 protein: CASSLGGLINQPQHF. CDR3 bases: TGTGCCAGCAGCTTAGGAGGACTGATCAATCAGCCCCAGCATTTT.

This chain joins TRBV6-5 and TRBJ1-3; possibly TRBD1 for D (5 bases). Germline V gene data show CDR1 as MNHEY and CDR2 as SVGAGI. The CDR3 has 13 residues. V shed 6 bases and J shed 8 bases, with 14 bases lying between them. The CDR3 spells CASSRGSGDTIYF. CDR3 DNA: TGTGCCAGCAGCCGGGGGTCTGGGGACACCATATATTTT.

The chain recombines TRBV28 with TRBJ1-4; tentatively, D is TRBD1 (6 bases). CDR1 MDHEN and CDR2 SYDVKM come from the germline V gene. V was shortened by 2 bases and J by 10 bases, with 8 bases between the two germline ends. CDR3 length: 12 residues. CDR3 loop: CASSLGGGKLFF. The DNA for the CDR3 is TGTGCCAGCAGTTTAGGGGGCGGAAAACTGTTTTTT.

This clone was found once. The chain links TRBV5-6 to TRBJ1-3, with D tentatively TRBD1 (6 bases). The CDR3 is made up of 16 amino acids. The V end lost 4 bases, the J end lost 2 bases, and 16 bases lay between the germline ends. Germline CDR1 SGHDT, CDR2 YYEEEE. CDR3: CASSAYRDPAGNTIYF. The DNA for the CDR3 is TGTGCCAGCAGCGCTTACAGGGATCCTGCTGGAAACACCATATATTTT.

This chain connects TRBV18 to TRBJ1-1; weak D call: TRBD1 (5 bases). Trimming stripped 6 bases from V and 2 bases from J, with 13 bases between. From germline, CDR1 is KGHSH and CDR2 LQKENI. This CDR3 spans 14 amino acids. This CDR3 reads CASSGDGGNTEAFF. The DNA of the CDR3 is TGTGCCAGCTCTGGAGACGGGGGTAACACTGAAGCTTTCTTT.

The rearrangement links TRBV5-1 to TRBJ2-2, with 11 bases fitting TRBD1. J was trimmed by 6 bases and V by 4 bases; bases with no gene match: 5. Germline loops: CDR1 SGHRS, CDR2 YFSETQ. The CDR3 covers 15 residues. CDR3 nucleotide sequence: TGCGCCAGCAGCCGTGGACAGGGGGCTGCCGGGGAGCTGTTTTTT. Protein sequence: CASSRGQGAAGELFF.

This chain connects TRBV5-4 to TRBJ2-7; D perhaps matches TRBD1 (5 bases). Trimming took off 3 bases at V and 1 base at J, with 14 bases between the two ends. This CDR3 is built from 15 residues. Germline V lookup: CDR1 SGHNT, CDR2 YYREEE (reference sequence). The DNA of the CDR3 is TGTGCCAGCAGCTCCCAGGGTTTGGGATCCTACGAGCAGTACTTC. Encoded protein: CASSSQGLGSYEQYF.

The rearrangement uses TRBV10-3 and TRBJ1-1; TRBD1 matches 7 bases. The CDR3 runs 13 residues. V shed 10 bases and J 10 bases; nucleotides not matched to a gene: 15. Germline CDR1 reads ENHRY; CDR2 reads SYGVKD. The DNA for the CDR3 is TGTGCCACCAAAGGCACAGGGGATTGGATAGCTTTCTTT. Encoded protein: CATKGTGDWIAFF.

This clone appeared once. The chain is built from TRBV20-1 and TRBJ1-6; no firm D call. Germline CDR1 is DFQATT and CDR2 is SNEGSKA (reference sequence). This CDR3 contains 11 residues. The V end was cut by 3 bases, the J end by 13 bases, with 10 bases between. This CDR3 reads CSARRGSPLHF. As DNA, the CDR3 is TGCAGTGCTAGGAGAGGGTCGCCCCTCCACTTT.

V is TRBV2 and J is TRBJ1-2; no definite D call. There are 13 residues in the CDR3. V shed 8 bases and J shed 4 bases, with 14 bases lying between them. Germline CDR1 reads SNHLY; CDR2 reads FYNNEI. The CDR3 nucleotides are TGTGCCAGCCCCATGTTGGTCAGCTATGGCTACACCTTC. This sequence encodes CASPMLVSYGYTF.

In nucleotides, the CDR3 is TGTGCCAGCAGCCCACAGCCCCGACTACACTACGAGCAGTACTTC. This sequence encodes CASSPQPRLHYEQYF. J is TRBJ2-7 and V is TRBV7-6, with TRBD2 as a possible D gene (5 bases). This CDR3 has 15 amino acids. V was clipped by 5 bases and J by 3 bases, with 17 bases between them. CDR1 and CDR2 (germline): SGHVS, FNYEAQ.

J is TRBJ2-1 and V is TRBV30; 8 nucleotides line up with TRBD2. The V segment lost 2 bases and the J segment 6 bases; nucleotides outside the gene matches: 6. The CDR3 contains 14 residues. The V gene's germline CDR1 is GTSNPN and CDR2 SVGIG (reference sequence). CDR3 amino acids: CAWSPGLGGNEQFF. CDR3 coding DNA: TGTGCCTGGAGTCCGGGACTAGGGGGCAATGAGCAGTTCTTC.

The genes are TRBV11-3 and TRBJ2-2, with D possibly being TRBD2 (7 bases). The CDR3 spans 15 residues. The germline V gene has CDR1 SGHNT and CDR2 YENEEA. Trimming pared 5 bases from V and 4 bases from J, leaving 14 bases between. CDR3 nucleotide sequence: TGTGCCAGCAGCCAACAGGGAGGGTTCACCGGGGAGCTGTTTTTT. As protein: CASSQQGGFTGELFF.

This chain joins TRBV7-6 and TRBJ2-7, with TRBD1 as a possible D gene (6 bases). The germline V gene has CDR1 SGHVS and CDR2 FNYEAQ. Trimming stripped 3 bases from V and 0 bases from J, with 12 bases between. This CDR3 region has 15 residues. The CDR3 DNA sequence: TGTGCCAGCAGCTTGACCGGACAGTCCTCCTACGAGCAGTACTTC. Its translation: CASSLTGQSSYEQYF.

The chain links TRBV28 to TRBJ1-1; tentative D call: TRBD1 (5 bases). Germline CDR1 reads MDHEN; CDR2 reads SYDVKM. Trimming shortened V by 4 bases and J by 6 bases, and 9 bases separated the two germline ends. The CDR3 is 12 amino acids. The CDR3 sequence: CASSSDSAEAFF. The CDR3 bases are TGTGCCAGCAGTTCCGACAGTGCTGAAGCTTTCTTT.

This chain links TRBV30 with TRBJ2-5; TRBD2 aligns across 7 bases. Per the germline V gene, CDR1 is GTSNPN and CDR2 is SVGIG (reference sequence). J gave up 9 bases and V 0 bases, and 13 bases lay outside the gene matches. This CDR3 region has 15 residues. The CDR3 spells CAWSVMLGGAEAQYF. CDR3 in DNA: TGTGCCTGGAGTGTAATGTTGGGAGGGGCCGAGGCCCAGTACTTC.